This is a list of T cell receptor beta chains from one sample in a study of shared clonotypes between healthy human individuals. Sequencing was performed with immunoSEQ multiplex PCR; in TCRdb, only in-frame clones are kept and a portion is missing. The repertoire holds about 2.2 million clones, with around 93% as singletons. The sample consisted of naive CD8+ T cells from PBMCs. The receptors here all came from a man younger than 35 in good health. Some clones in this sample may be carry-over from other donors' samples. Both conserved end residues are part of each CDR3. D genes are given only for firm matches. A clone size is listed for some rows: how often the clone was seen (once, few, many), or a class if it is expanded.

D gene	J gene	V gene	clone size	CDR3 protein	CDR3 DNA
TRBD1	TRBJ1-1	TRBV5-1	once	CASSGPLQGAYTEAFF	TGCGCCAGCAGCGGGCCTTTACAGGGGGCCTACACTGAAGCTTTCTTT
TRBD2	TRBJ2-7	TRBV19	NA	CASSIASGGYEQYF	TGTGCCAGTAGTATTGCTAGCGGAGGCTACGAGCAGTACTTC
NA	TRBJ2-1	TRBV15	NA	CATSRDKAPHNEQFF	TGTGCCACCAGCAGAGATAAAGCCCCCCACAATGAGCAGTTCTTC
NA	TRBJ2-7	TRBV9	NA	CASSVDARRQAYEQYF	TGTGCCAGCAGCGTAGATGCTAGAAGACAGGCCTACGAGCAGTACTTC
NA	TRBJ2-1	TRBV30	NA	CAWSTGSYNEQFF	TGTGCCTGGAGTACCGGGAGTTACAATGAGCAGTTCTTC
TRBD2	TRBJ2-1	TRBV11-1	NA	CASSLAGGPYNEQFF	TGTGCCAGCAGCTTGGCGGGAGGACCCTACAATGAGCAGTTCTTC
NA	TRBJ1-6	TRBV6-5	NA	CASRHRHAANSPLHF	TGTGCCAGCAGACACAGACATGCTGCCAACTCACCCCTCCACTTT
NA	TRBJ2-1	TRBV7-3	NA	CASSLGPQMYNEQFF	TGTGCCAGCAGCTTAGGACCCCAGATGTACAATGAGCAGTTCTTC
NA	TRBJ1-1	TRBV11-3	NA	CASSYRDWTEAFF	TGTGCCAGCAGCTACAGGGATTGGACTGAAGCTTTCTTT
NA	TRBJ2-2	TRBV11-2	NA	CASSAVTYTGELFF	TGTGCCAGCAGCGCCGTCACCTACACCGGGGAGCTGTTTTTT
NA	TRBJ2-7	TRBV19	NA	CASSLGRRGYEQYF	TGTGCCAGTAGTCTTGGCCGGAGGGGGTACGAGCAGTACTTC
NA	TRBJ1-6	TRBV4-2	NA	CASSQERGSPLHF	TGTGCCAGCAGCCAAGAAAGGGGTTCACCCCTCCACTTT
NA	TRBJ2-2	TRBV19	NA	CASSIGRTHTGELFF	TGTGCCAGTAGTATAGGTAGGACCCACACCGGGGAGCTGTTTTTT
TRBD2	TRBJ2-3	TRBV9	NA	CASSAREVTHTDTQYF	TGTGCCAGCAGCGCCCGGGAGGTGACCCACACAGATACGCAGTATTTT
NA	TRBJ2-3	TRBV7-9	NA	CASSLQGTDTQYF	TGTGCCAGCAGCTTACAGGGTACAGATACGCAGTATTTT
NA	TRBJ1-4	TRBV5-4	NA	CASSLIPRGYINEKLFF	TGTGCCAGCAGCTTGATTCCCCGGGGGTACATTAATGAAAAACTGTTTTTT
NA	TRBJ2-3	TRBV6-5	NA	CASSYSGTTDTQYF	TGTGCCAGCAGTTACAGCGGAACCACAGATACGCAGTATTTT
NA	TRBJ1-2	TRBV29-1	NA	CSVEDPGRNYGYTF	TGCAGCGTTGAAGATCCAGGGCGGAACTATGGCTACACCTTC
TRBD1	TRBJ1-1	TRBV27	NA	CASSDGTVRAGGTEAFF	TGTGCCAGCAGTGACGGGACAGTAAGGGCAGGCGGCACTGAAGCTTTCTTT
TRBD1	TRBJ2-7	TRBV28	NA	CATETGTLGEQYF	TGTGCCACCGAGACAGGGACCCTGGGCGAGCAGTACTTC
NA	TRBJ2-1	TRBV6-5	NA	CACRGIGNEQFF	TGTGCCTGCCGAGGAATAGGCAATGAGCAGTTCTTC
TRBD1	TRBJ2-1	TRBV28	NA	CASSQPGQENEQFF	TGTGCCAGCAGTCAGCCGGGACAGGAGAATGAGCAGTTCTTC
TRBD2	TRBJ2-1	TRBV30	NA	CAWSWAGGEQFF	TGTGCCTGGAGCTGGGCGGGGGGGGAGCAGTTCTTC
NA	TRBJ1-2	TRBV7-3	few	CASSSNSAPSYGYTF	TGTGCCAGCAGCTCCAACAGTGCACCCTCTTATGGCTACACCTTC
NA	TRBJ2-7	TRBV6-5	NA	CASSYRGDYEQYF	TGTGCCAGCAGTTATAGGGGGGACTACGAGCAGTACTTC
NA	TRBJ2-7	TRBV4-1	NA	CASSQDRRNPHYEQYF	TGCGCCAGCAGCCAGGACCGGAGGAACCCCCACTACGAGCAGTACTTC
NA	TRBJ2-1	TRBV28	NA	CASSSPLERAYNEQFF	TGTGCCAGCAGTTCCCCTTTGGAGCGGGCCTACAATGAGCAGTTCTTC
TRBD2	TRBJ2-1	TRBV9	NA	CASSPRAGGPIDEQFF	TGTGCCAGCAGCCCCAGAGCGGGAGGGCCTATCGATGAGCAGTTCTTC
TRBD2	TRBJ2-2	TRBV29-1	few	CSVGGAGVGTGELFF	TGCAGCGTAGGCGGGGCGGGAGTAGGAACCGGGGAGCTGTTTTTT
TRBD2	TRBJ2-7	TRBV5-8	NA	CASSSRGDPYEQYF	TGTGCCAGCAGCTCACGGGGGGACCCTTACGAGCAGTACTTC
NA	TRBJ1-2	TRBV14	NA	CASSQGRVSGYTF	TGTGCCAGCAGCCAAGGACGGGTCTCTGGCTACACCTTC
NA	TRBJ2-7	TRBV7-6	NA	CASSLRLAGAHEQYF	TGTGCCAGCAGCTTAAGACTAGCAGGGGCCCACGAGCAGTACTTC
TRBD2	TRBJ2-2	TRBV9	NA	CASSVPLAGANTGELFF	TGTGCCAGCAGCGTTCCACTAGCGGGAGCGAACACCGGGGAGCTGTTTTTT
TRBD1	TRBJ1-5	TRBV4-2	NA	CASSQKTGVNQPQHF	TGTGCCAGCAGCCAGAAGACAGGGGTCAATCAGCCCCAGCATTTT
NA	TRBJ2-1	TRBV10-1	once	CASSDQTLTRSPYNEQFF	TGCGCCAGCAGTGACCAAACACTTACTAGATCCCCCTACAATGAGCAGTTCTTC
NA	TRBJ1-2	TRBV6-5	once	CASSYSTGEVNYGYTF	TGTGCCAGCAGTTACTCGACTGGGGAAGTGAACTATGGCTACACCTTC
NA	TRBJ2-7	TRBV11-3	NA	CASSLDRNGGSVEEQYF	TGTGCCAGCAGCTTAGATCGGAACGGGGGCTCGGTTGAGGAGCAGTACTTC
TRBD2	TRBJ2-1	TRBV7-8	NA	CASRQGLAGSSYNEQFF	TGTGCCAGCAGACAGGGACTAGCGGGGAGCTCCTACAATGAGCAGTTCTTC
TRBD1	TRBJ2-7	TRBV9	once	CASSVEGAGSSREQYF	TGTGCCAGCAGCGTAGAGGGGGCCGGCTCTTCGCGGGAGCAGTACTTC
NA	TRBJ2-5	TRBV7-4	NA	CASSLGAVETQYF	TGTGCCAGCAGCTTGGGGGCAGTAGAGACCCAGTACTTC
NA	TRBJ2-6	TRBV28	NA	CASVSGANVLTF	TGTGCCAGCGTCTCTGGGGCCAACGTCCTGACTTTC
TRBD2	TRBJ2-7	TRBV7-9	NA	CASTSGTLSYEQYF	TGTGCCAGCACCAGCGGGACCCTCTCCTACGAGCAGTACTTC
NA	TRBJ2-1	TRBV4-2	NA	CASSQLSTPVNEQFF	TGTGCCAGCAGCCAACTTAGCACCCCCGTCAATGAGCAGTTCTTC
TRBD1	TRBJ2-3	TRBV9	NA	CASGGQGILTDTQYF	TGTGCCAGCGGGGGACAGGGGATCCTCACAGATACGCAGTATTTT
NA	TRBJ2-1	TRBV11-2	once	CASSLELRELLFF	TGTGCCAGCAGCTTAGAACTACGGGAGTTGCTGTTCTTC
NA	TRBJ2-2	TRBV6-5	NA	CASSYSKGGAGELFF	TGTGCCAGCAGTTACTCGAAGGGCGGGGCCGGGGAGCTGTTTTTT
NA	TRBJ2-5	TRBV11-3	NA	CASSFGPSGAQYF	TGTGCCAGCAGCTTTGGTCCTTCCGGGGCCCAGTACTTC
NA	TRBJ1-2	TRBV7-9	NA	CASSLDRSGELGYTF	TGTGCCAGCAGCTTAGACCGGTCAGGGGAGCTTGGCTACACCTTC
NA	TRBJ1-4	TRBV7-9	NA	CASSLPGLNEKLFF	TGTGCCAGCAGCTTGCCGGGTCTAAATGAAAAACTGTTTTTT
TRBD2	TRBJ2-7	TRBV7-9	NA	CASSSLAGKGRADLYEQYF	TGTGCCAGCAGCTCGCTAGCGGGGAAGGGCCGGGCGGACCTCTACGAGCAGTACTTC
NA	TRBJ1-2	TRBV4-1	NA	CASSQEGFGGTGGYTF	TGCGCCAGCAGCCAAGAGGGGTTCGGGGGGACCGGCGGCTACACCTTC
NA	TRBJ1-2	TRBV9	NA	CASSAEDRPDINYGYTF	TGTGCCAGCAGCGCCGAGGACCGTCCGGATATTAACTATGGCTACACCTTC
NA	TRBJ2-1	TRBV14	NA	CASSQGTFNEQFF	TGTGCCAGCAGCCAAGGGACTTTCAATGAGCAGTTCTTC
NA	TRBJ2-7	TRBV5-1	NA	CASSPPGRGTYEQYF	TGCGCCAGCAGCCCCCCGGGACGGGGGACCTACGAGCAGTACTTC
NA	TRBJ2-7	TRBV4-3	NA	CASSQDWPGYEQYF	TGCGCCAGCAGCCAAGACTGGCCGGGCTACGAGCAGTACTTC
TRBD2	TRBJ2-7	TRBV19	NA	CASSMAAGGLPYEQYF	TGTGCCAGTAGTATGGCAGCGGGAGGGCTCCCCTACGAGCAGTACTTC
TRBD2	TRBJ2-2	TRBV18	NA	CASSPELAGGVTGELFF	TGTGCCAGCTCACCAGAACTAGCGGGAGGGGTCACCGGGGAGCTGTTTTTT
NA	TRBJ2-4	TRBV28	NA	CASSLQDVSKNIQYF	TGTGCCAGCAGCCTACAGGATGTCTCCAAAAACATTCAGTACTTC
NA	TRBJ1-1	TRBV27	NA	CASSLSMLNTEAFF	TGTGCCAGCAGTTTATCCATGCTGAACACTGAAGCTTTCTTT
NA	TRBJ2-7	TRBV9	NA	CASSDGTGTYEQYF	TGTGCCAGCAGCGACGGAACAGGGACCTACGAGCAGTACTTC